Following are 4 T cell receptor beta chains from one sample sequenced in a study of response to subunit inactivated influenza vaccine. TCRdb analysed the RT-PCR reads with MiXCR anew, one entry per CDR3 protein. Of around 490,000 distinct CDR3 sequences listed, 7.6% are singletons. This sample comprised PBMCs from blood, obtained 23 months after vaccination. The source is a man aged 45 to 75 who received an inactivated influenza vaccine.

This clonotype came up a few times. Here the CDR3 DNA reads TGCAGTGCTCCAGTCGGGACTAGCGGGAGCCCAGATACGCAGTATTTT. Amino acid sequence: CSAPVGTSGSPDTQYF. The genes are TRBV20-1 and TRBJ2-3, with 14 nucleotides matching TRBD2. Germline values: CDR1 DFQATT, CDR2 SNEGSKA (reference sequence). This CDR3 comprises 16 residues. The V segment lost 5 bases and the J segment 4 bases; nucleotides outside the gene matches: 8.

The chain employs TRBV20-1 and TRBJ1-1; D not resolved. The length of the CDR3 is 10 residues. Germline V lookup: CDR1 DFQATT, CDR2 SNEGSKA (reference sequence). V was clipped by 2 bases and J by 11 bases, with 9 bases between them. CDR3 amino acids: CSARTWAAFF. In DNA form, the CDR3 reads TGCAGTGCTAGAACATGGGCCGCTTTCTTT.

A single count supports this clonotype. A much larger clone lies a single base off, so this may be a read error. The genes are TRBV12-3 or TRBV12-4 and TRBJ2-1; D is tentatively TRBD1 or TRBD2 (5 bases each). V was trimmed by 6 bases and J by 5 bases, leaving 17 bases between them. This CDR3 has 15 residues. The CDR3 protein is CASSLQIGAHNEQFF. CDR3 nucleotides: TGTGCCAGCAGCCTACAGATCGGGGCCCACAATGAGCAGTTCTTC.

The J gene is TRBJ1-2, the V gene TRBV11-2; 8 bases are shared with TRBD1. Germline assignment: CDR1 SGHAT and CDR2 FQNNGV. Trimming cost V 5 bases and J 10 bases; bases outside gene matches: 3. The CDR3 loop spans 11 amino acids. The CDR3 DNA is TGTGCCAGCAGCACGACAGGGGTCTACACCTTC. This gives the protein CASSTTGVYTF.